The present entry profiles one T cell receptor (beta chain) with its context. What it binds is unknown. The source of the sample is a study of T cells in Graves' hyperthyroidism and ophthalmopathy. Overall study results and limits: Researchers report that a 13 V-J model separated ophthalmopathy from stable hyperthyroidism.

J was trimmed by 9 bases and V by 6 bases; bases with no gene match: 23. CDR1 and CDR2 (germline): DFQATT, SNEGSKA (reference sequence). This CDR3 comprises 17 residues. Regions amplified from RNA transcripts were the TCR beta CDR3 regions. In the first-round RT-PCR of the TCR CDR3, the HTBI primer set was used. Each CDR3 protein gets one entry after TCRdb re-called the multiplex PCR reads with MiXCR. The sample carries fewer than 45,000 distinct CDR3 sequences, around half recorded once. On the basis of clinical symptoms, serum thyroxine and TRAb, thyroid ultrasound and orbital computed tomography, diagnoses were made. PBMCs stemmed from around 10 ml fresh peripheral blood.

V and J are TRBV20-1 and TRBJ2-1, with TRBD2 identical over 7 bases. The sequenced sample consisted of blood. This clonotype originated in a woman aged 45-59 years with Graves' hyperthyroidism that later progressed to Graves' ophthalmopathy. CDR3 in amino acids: CSASSPSGAGVLGEQFF. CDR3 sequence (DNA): TGCAGTGCCAGCAGCCCCTCCGGTGCGGGGGTCTTGGGTGAGCAGTTCTTC.